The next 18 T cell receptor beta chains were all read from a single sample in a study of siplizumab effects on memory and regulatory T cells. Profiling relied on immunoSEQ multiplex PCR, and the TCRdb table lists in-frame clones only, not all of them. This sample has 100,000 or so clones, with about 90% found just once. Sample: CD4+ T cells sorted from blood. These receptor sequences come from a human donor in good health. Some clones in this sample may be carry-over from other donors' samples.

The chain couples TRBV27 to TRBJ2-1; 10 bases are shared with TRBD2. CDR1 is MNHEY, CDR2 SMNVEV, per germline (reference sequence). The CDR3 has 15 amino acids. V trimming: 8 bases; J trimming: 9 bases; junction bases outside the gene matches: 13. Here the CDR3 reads CASRSPTSGSFEQFF. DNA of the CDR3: TGTGCCAGCCGGTCCCCGACTAGCGGGTCCTTTGAGCAGTTCTTC.

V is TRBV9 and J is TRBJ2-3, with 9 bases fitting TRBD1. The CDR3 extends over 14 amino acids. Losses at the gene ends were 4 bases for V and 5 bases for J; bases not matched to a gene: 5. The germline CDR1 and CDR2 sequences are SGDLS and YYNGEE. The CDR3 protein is CASSPRQGEDTQYF. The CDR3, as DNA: TGTGCCAGCAGCCCCAGACAGGGGGAAGATACGCAGTATTTT.

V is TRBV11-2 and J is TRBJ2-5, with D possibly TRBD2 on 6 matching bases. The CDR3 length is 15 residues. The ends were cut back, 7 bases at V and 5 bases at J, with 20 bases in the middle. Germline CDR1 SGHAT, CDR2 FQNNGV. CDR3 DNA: TGTGCCAGCACTCGAGTGGGGGGAAGGGAGGAGACCCAGTACTTC. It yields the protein CASTRVGGREETQYF.

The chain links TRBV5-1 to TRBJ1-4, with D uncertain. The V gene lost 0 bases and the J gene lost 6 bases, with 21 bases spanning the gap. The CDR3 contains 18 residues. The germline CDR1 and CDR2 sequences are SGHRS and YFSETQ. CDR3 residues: CASSLGPHAPPWDEKLFF. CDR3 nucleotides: TGCGCCAGCAGCTTGGGGCCCCACGCCCCTCCTTGGGATGAAAAACTGTTTTTT.

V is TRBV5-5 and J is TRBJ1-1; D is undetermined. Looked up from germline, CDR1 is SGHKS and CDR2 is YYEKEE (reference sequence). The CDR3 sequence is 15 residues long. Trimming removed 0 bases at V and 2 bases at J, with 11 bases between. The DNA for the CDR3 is TGTGCCAGCAGCTTGGTTTCCGGGTTCAACACTGAAGCTTTCTTT. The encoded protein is CASSLVSGFNTEAFF. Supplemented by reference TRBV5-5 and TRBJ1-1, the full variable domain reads DAGVTQSPTHLIKTRGQQVTLRCSPISGHKSVSWYQQVLGQGPQFIFQYYEKEERGRGNFPDRFSARQFPNYSSELNVNALLLGDSALYLCASSLVSGFNTEAFFGQGTRLTVV.

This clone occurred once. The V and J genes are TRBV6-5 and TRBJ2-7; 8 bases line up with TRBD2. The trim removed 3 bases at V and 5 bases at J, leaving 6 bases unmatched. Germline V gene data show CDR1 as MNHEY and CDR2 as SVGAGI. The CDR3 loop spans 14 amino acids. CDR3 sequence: CASSYLREGNEQYF. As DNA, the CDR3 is TGTGCCAGCAGTTATCTACGGGAGGGGAACGAGCAGTACTTC.

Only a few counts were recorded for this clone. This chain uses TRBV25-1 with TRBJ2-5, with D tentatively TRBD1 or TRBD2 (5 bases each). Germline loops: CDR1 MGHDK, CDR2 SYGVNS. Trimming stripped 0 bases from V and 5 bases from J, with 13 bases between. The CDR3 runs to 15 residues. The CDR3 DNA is TGTGCCAGCAGTGAATATAGGGGCACGGGGGAGACCCAGTACTTC. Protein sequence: CASSEYRGTGETQYF.

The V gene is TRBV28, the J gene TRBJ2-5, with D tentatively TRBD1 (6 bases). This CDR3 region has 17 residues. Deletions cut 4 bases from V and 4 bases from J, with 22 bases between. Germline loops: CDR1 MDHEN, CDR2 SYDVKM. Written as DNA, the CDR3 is TGTGCCAGCAGTTCCACCCGTGGTTGGGTAGGGGGAGAGACCCAGTACTTC. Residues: CASSSTRGWVGGETQYF.

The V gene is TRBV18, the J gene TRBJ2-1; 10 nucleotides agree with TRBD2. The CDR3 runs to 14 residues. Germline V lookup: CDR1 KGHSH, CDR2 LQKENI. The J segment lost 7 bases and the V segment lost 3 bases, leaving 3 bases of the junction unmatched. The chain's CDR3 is CASSPTSGVNEQFF. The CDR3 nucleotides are TGTGCCAGCTCACCCACTAGCGGGGTGAATGAGCAGTTCTTC. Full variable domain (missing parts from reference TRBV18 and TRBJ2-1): NAGVMQNPRHLVRRRGQEARLRCSPMKGHSHVYWYRQLPEEGLKFMVYLQKENIIDESGMPKERFSAEFPKEGPSILRIQQVVRGDSAAYFCASSPTSGVNEQFFGPGTRLTVL.

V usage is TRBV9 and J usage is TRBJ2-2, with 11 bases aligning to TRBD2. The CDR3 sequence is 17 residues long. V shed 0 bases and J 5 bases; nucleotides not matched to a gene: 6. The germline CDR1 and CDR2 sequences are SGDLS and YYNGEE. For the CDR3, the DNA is TGTGCCAGCAGCGTAGAACTAGCGGGAGTAGGTACCGGGGAGCTGTTTTTT. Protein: CASSVELAGVGTGELFF. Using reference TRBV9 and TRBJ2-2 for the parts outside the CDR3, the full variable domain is DSGVTQTPKHLITATGQRVTLRCSPRSGDLSVYWYQQSLDQGLQFLIQYYNGEERAKGNILERFSAQQFPDLHSELNLSSLELGDSALYFCASSVELAGVGTGELFFGEGSRLTVL.

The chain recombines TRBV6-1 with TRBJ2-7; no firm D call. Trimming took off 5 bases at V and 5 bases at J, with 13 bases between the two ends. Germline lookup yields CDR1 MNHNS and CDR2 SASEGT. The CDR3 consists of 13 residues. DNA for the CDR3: TGTGCCAGCAGTAAGGACGGGCCCCACGAGCAGTACTTC. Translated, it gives CASSKDGPHEQYF.

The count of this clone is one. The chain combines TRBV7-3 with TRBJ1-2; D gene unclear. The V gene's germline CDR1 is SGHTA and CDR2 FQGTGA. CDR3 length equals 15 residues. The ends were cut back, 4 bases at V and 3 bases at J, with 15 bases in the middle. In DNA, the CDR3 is TGTGCCAGCAGCTCACTAAATCCAACAGACTATGGCTACACCTTC. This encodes CASSSLNPTDYGYTF.

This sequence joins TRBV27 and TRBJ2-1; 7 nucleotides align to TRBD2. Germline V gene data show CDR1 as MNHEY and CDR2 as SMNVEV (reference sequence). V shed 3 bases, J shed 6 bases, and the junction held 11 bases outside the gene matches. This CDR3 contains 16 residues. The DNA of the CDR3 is TGTGCCAGCAGTTTCTCATTAGGGACGGGGGGCAATGAGCAGTTCTTC. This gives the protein CASSFSLGTGGNEQFF.

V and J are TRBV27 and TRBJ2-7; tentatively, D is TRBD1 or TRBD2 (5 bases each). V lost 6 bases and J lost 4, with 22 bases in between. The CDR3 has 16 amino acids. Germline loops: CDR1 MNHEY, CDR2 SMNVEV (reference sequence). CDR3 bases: TGTGCCAGCAGGAGGCTAGAAGGACGGGGCGGGTACGAGCAGTACTTC. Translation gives CASRRLEGRGGYEQYF.

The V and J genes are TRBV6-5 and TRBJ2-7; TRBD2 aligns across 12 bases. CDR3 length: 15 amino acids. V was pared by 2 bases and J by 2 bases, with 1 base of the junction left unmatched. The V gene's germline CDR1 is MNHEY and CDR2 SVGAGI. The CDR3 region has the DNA TGTGCCAGCAGTTACAGACTAGCGGGAGCCTACGAGCAGTACTTC. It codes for CASSYRLAGAYEQYF.

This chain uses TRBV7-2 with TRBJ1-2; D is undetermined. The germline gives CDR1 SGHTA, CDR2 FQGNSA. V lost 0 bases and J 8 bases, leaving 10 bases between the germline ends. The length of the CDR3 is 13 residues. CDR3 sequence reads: CASSLARVYGYTF. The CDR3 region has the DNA TGTGCCAGCAGCTTAGCCCGTGTCTACGGCTACACCTTC.

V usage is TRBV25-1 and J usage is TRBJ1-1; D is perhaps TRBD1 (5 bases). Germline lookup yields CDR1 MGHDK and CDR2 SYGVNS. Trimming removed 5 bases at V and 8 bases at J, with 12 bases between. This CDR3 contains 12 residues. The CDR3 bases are TGTGCCAGCAGTTTCCGGGGGTCCGAAGCTTTCTTT. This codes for CASSFRGSEAFF.

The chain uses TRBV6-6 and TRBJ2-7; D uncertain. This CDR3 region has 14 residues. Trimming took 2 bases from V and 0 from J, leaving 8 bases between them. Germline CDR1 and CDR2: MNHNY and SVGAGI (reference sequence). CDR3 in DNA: TGTGCCAGCAGTTACACTCAGCTCTCCTACGAGCAGTACTTC. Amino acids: CASSYTQLSYEQYF.